This TCR beta chain originates from a study of shared clonotypes between healthy human individuals (TCRdb year 2020). The study in broad terms: A couple of women and a few men aged 18 to 49 years were included in the cohort. For each donor, three plates each were used for CD4 naive and CD4 memory, two plates were used for CD8 naive, and one plate was used for CD8 memory. Libraries were prepared and TCR repertoires were sequenced by different laboratories using diverse techniques, in order to increase sequencing depth and limit assay-specific biases. Each donor's leukapheresis produced roughly between about 0.9 and 9.5 billion PBMCs. To estimate repertoire size and how much clonotypes are shared between individuals, the study performed deep sequencing of blood TCR repertoires from roughly five healthy adults.

Using the deep immunoSEQ assay, TCR CDR3 regions were amplified from genomic DNA by multiplex PCR. Genomic DNA extracted from each cell subset was distributed evenly over all wells of several immunoSEQ 96-well plates, and each plate served as one replicate. For sorted subsets, roughly 200 ng of genomic DNA, equivalent to some 33,000 T cell genomes, went into each replicate PCR. Purified libraries were quantified with a Qubit 3.0 fluorometer, sized on a Bioanalyzer 2100, and re-quantified with the KAPA Library Quantification kit. Each immunoSEQ 96-well plate was sequenced on its own single-read 150-cycle Illumina NextSeq 550 flow cell. Processing in the source paper ran as follows. The immunoSEQ output contained only junctional sequences without quality scores, so filtering could not match that applied to full-length reads. Sequences were annotated with PyIR, a Python wrapper for IgBLAST v1.9, and V/J genes and CDR3 were assigned using IMGT germline references. Reads with weak V/J assignments (E-value above 1e-6), missing CDR3, stop codons, out-of-frame junctions, or ambiguous translated residues were removed. V3J clonotypes were defined as sequences sharing the same inferred V gene, J gene, and CDR3 amino acid sequence. Percentage overlap between repertoires was calculated by dividing the number of shared unique clonotypes by the size of the smaller repertoire. Three approaches were used to assess repertoire richness: RTK rarefaction, the Chao1 estimator, and Recon v2.1 estimates of unobserved clonotypes. Generation probabilities for all TCRbeta clonotypes obtained by the gDNA method from a handful of donors were computed using OLGA. The table comes from immuneACCESS by way of TCRdb, which keeps in-frame sequences with V and J called. Part of the clones is missing from these tables; in studies checked, under half for an unresolved V gene and the rest for unknown reasons. The V and J calls and clone size are taken from that table; D and trimming were inferred from the DNA. This sample lists a few hundred thousand clones; 97% were detected once. The ten largest clones capture about 0.06% of the sample.

The CDR3 has 13 amino acids, counting the end cysteine and phenylalanine. Only CDR3 DNA is held: 39 bases, read in frame from base 1. Compared with germline, V lacks 7 bases and J lacks 6 bases; bases without a gene match: 6. As encoded in the germline V gene, CDR1 is MGHDK while CDR2 is SYGVNS. Points on this clone: Which antigen it targets is not known. The input lacks base qualities; no much larger clone sits a single base away.

Donors were healthy HIV-negative adults with no recently reported acute infections or vaccinations. Only Caucasian adults living in Nashville, Tennessee, USA were represented among the donors. CD4+ T cells were enriched by magnetic negative selection; naive cells were then positively selected on CD45RA, and the negative fraction formed the memory subset. Blood was obtained by leukapheresis, after which PBMCs were separated by Ficoll-Histopaque density gradient centrifugation and cryopreserved in liquid nitrogen vapor phase. Analytical flow cytometry was used to check the purity and quantity of each magnetically sorted T cell population. Genomic DNA was isolated from every sorted fraction and measured by UV absorbance on a Nanodrop 2000c. The study at large found these results: Sharing across a few donors was observed for approximately 5% of naive CD4, over 3% of naive CD8, over 2% of memory CD4, and about 0.4% of memory CD8 clonotypes. Compared with non-shared clonotypes, clonotypes shared by all four sorted-subset donors had higher generation probabilities. Only blood was sampled, and tissue TCR repertoires likely differ from those in blood. Pairwise subsampling indicated that sequencing depth was expected to affect the degree of clonotype sharing among donors. Naive subsets generally had larger estimated clonotype richness than memory subsets. Incomplete sequencing was indicated by rarefaction of sorted-subset datasets, despite the large sequencing depth. The genetic and exposure-history diversity represented was limited by the small number of donors.

Sequenced material: naive CD4+ T cells sorted from blood. The cell subset or site label, as the study defines it: CD45RA+ positively selected. The rearranged segments are TRBV25-1 and TRBJ1-2; 9 bases in the junction line up with TRBD1. The receptor was derived from a woman aged 25 to 39 in good health. The CDR3 amino acid sequence is: CASKRQGGNGYTF. The DNA reads as follows: TGTGCCAGCAAGAGACAGGGGGGAAATGGCTACACCTTC.